The 9 T cell receptor beta chains below come from one sample, sequenced in a study of TIL therapy for anti-PD-1-resistant metastatic lung cancer. Sequencing used immunoSEQ v3. Libraries were prepared by immunoSEQ multiplex PCR; TCRdb keeps only in-frame clonotypes and omits some of them. The sample holds some 52,000 clones; less than 80% are singletons and the top ten take about 5%. Documented time point: pre-treatment sample, taken before nivolumab and TIL therapy. This sample comprised blood, obtained at baseline. These receptors were taken from a woman between 30 and 85 years old with non-small cell lung cancer.

V usage is TRBV6-5 and J usage is TRBJ2-2; D unclear. The V gene's germline CDR1 is MNHEY and CDR2 SVGAGI. There are 13 residues in the CDR3. Trimming removed 9 bases at V and 0 bases at J, with 8 bases between. CDR3 amino acids: CASSSPNTGELFF. In DNA form, the CDR3 reads TGTGCCAGTTCCAGCCCGAACACCGGGGAGCTGTTTTTT.

The chain's CDR3 is CASSLGDYEQYF. The CDR3 DNA reads TGCGCCAGCAGCTTGGGGGACTACGAGCAGTACTTC. V usage is TRBV5-1 and J usage is TRBJ2-7; D is unresolved. From germline, CDR1 is SGHRS and CDR2 YFSETQ. The V end lost 0 bases, the J end lost 3 bases, and 4 bases lay between the germline ends. The CDR3 is 12 amino acids.

The V call is TRBV29-1, the J call TRBJ2-3; D uncertain. Germline loops: CDR1 SQVTM, CDR2 ANQGSEA. The CDR3 sequence is 11 residues long. V was cut by 4 bases and J by 7 bases, with 9 bases left in between. CDR3 residues: CSVGEVNTQYF. The CDR3 coding sequence is TGCAGCGTTGGAGAGGTAAATACGCAGTATTTT.

The J gene is TRBJ2-5, the V gene TRBV13; D call uncertain. CDR1 is PRHDT and CDR2 is FYEKMQ in the germline V gene (reference sequence). V was clipped by 5 bases and J by 0 bases, with 7 bases between them. CDR3 length: 13 residues. The CDR3 DNA is TGTGCCAGCAGCGTTCAGTACCAAGAGACCCAGTACTTC. The encoded protein is CASSVQYQETQYF.

The J gene is TRBJ2-1, the V gene TRBV28, with D possibly TRBD1 on 6 matching bases. With 6 bases removed from V and 8 bases from J, the gap between germline ends came to 23 bases. The germline V gene has CDR1 MDHEN and CDR2 SYDVKM. This CDR3 has 16 residues. CDR3 loop: CASRMTTGKTSDEQFF. The CDR3 DNA follows: TGTGCCAGCAGGATGACGACAGGTAAAACTTCCGATGAGCAGTTCTTC. The full variable domain, rest sourced from reference TRBV28 and TRBJ2-1, is DVKVTQSSRYLVKRTGEKVFLECVQDMDHENMFWYRQDPGLGLRLIYFSYDVKMKEKGDIPEGYSVSREKKERFSLILESASTNQTSMYLCASRMTTGKTSDEQFFGPGTRLTVL.

This clone was observed once. The V call is TRBV4-3, the J call TRBJ1-1, with 7 bases that match TRBD1. V lost 0 bases, J lost 1 base, and 8 bases stayed unmatched. The CDR3 length is 17 residues. Germline CDR1 and CDR2: LGHNA and YSLEER. The CDR3 nucleotides read TGCGCCAGCAGCCAAGATCAGGGAGGGGGCGCGAACACTGAAGCTTTCTTT. Protein: CASSQDQGGGANTEAFF.

This clone appeared a single time. The rearrangement joins TRBV2 to TRBJ1-4, with D tentatively TRBD1 (6 bases). The CDR3 is 13 residues long. Trimming left V 8 bases short and J 4 bases short, with 11 bases between. Germline V gene data show CDR1 as SNHLY and CDR2 as FYNNEI. The DNA for the CDR3 is TGTGCCAGCCACAGGGTGAATAATGAAAAACTGTTTTTT. Protein sequence: CASHRVNNEKLFF.

The chain combines TRBV5-1 with TRBJ1-4; the D is unclear. V was clipped by 4 bases and J by 3 bases, with 16 bases between them. This CDR3 comprises 16 residues. Germline CDR1 SGHRS, CDR2 YFSETQ. CDR3 nucleotides: TGCGCCAGCAGCACAGACCCGGGGAGGGCTAATGAAAAACTGTTTTTT. Amino acids: CASSTDPGRANEKLFF. The full variable domain, completed using reference TRBV5-1 and TRBJ1-4, is KAGVTQTPRYLIKTRGQQVTLSCSPISGHRSVSWYQQTPGQGLQFLFEYFSETQRNKGNFPGRFSGRQFSNSRSEMNVSTLELGDSALYLCASSTDPGRANEKLFFGSGTQLSVL.

The chain has TRBV5-1 and TRBJ2-5, with 7 bases that match TRBD2. This CDR3 is 14 amino acids long. The germline CDR1 and CDR2 sequences are SGHRS and YFSETQ. J lost 5 bases, V lost 0 bases, and 4 bases had no gene match. Here the CDR3 reads CASSLVGGYETQYF. DNA of the CDR3: TGCGCCAGCAGCTTGGTGGGAGGGTACGAGACCCAGTACTTC. The complete variable domain, with remaining parts taken from reference TRBV5-1 and TRBJ2-5, reads KAGVTQTPRYLIKTRGQQVTLSCSPISGHRSVSWYQQTPGQGLQFLFEYFSETQRNKGNFPGRFSGRQFSNSRSEMNVSTLELGDSALYLCASSLVGGYETQYFGPGTRLLVL.